Listed below are T cell receptor beta chains from one sample, sequenced in a study of OX40 agonist ivuxolimab in advanced cancers. The table came from immunoSEQ multiplex PCR; TCRdb's copy has only in-frame clones and leaves some out. The sample includes about 93,000 clones, roughly 94% of them seen just once. This specimen was CD4+ or CD8+ T cells sorted from blood, taken in a trial of the OX40 agonist ivuxolimab. These receptors were obtained from an adult with an advanced solid tumor such as melanoma, head and neck, liver or kidney cancer. The conserved cysteine and the conserved F or W are not part of the CDR3 here.

J gene: TRBJ2-3
V gene: TRBV13
CDR3 protein: ASTRTGGNTDTQY

J gene: TRBJ1-4
V gene: TRBV5-1
CDR3 protein: ASNQGGYNEKLF

J gene: TRBJ2-3
V gene: TRBV29-1
CDR3 protein: SVERGIGGRGADTQY

J gene: TRBJ1-1
V gene: TRBV19
CDR3 protein: ASRSNRGSATEAF

J gene: TRBJ2-7
V gene: TRBV11-3
CDR3 protein: ASSLNSVSEQY

J gene: TRBJ2-4
V gene: TRBV7-9
CDR3 protein: ASTNHHGPGERWY

J gene: TRBJ2-1
V gene: TRBV13
CDR3 protein: ASSFSGSYNEQF

J gene: TRBJ1-1
V gene: TRBV10-3
CDR3 protein: AIRQERNTEAF

J gene: TRBJ2-5
V gene: TRBV18
CDR3 protein: ASSPRGAQETQY

J gene: TRBJ2-2
V gene: TRBV29-1
CDR3 protein: SVVSGGGGELF

J gene: TRBJ2-7
V gene: TRBV19
CDR3 protein: ASSYRDGYEQY

J gene: TRBJ1-2
V gene: TRBV28
CDR3 protein: ASSSGQGAMRGNT

J gene: TRBJ1-3
V gene: TRBV6-6
CDR3 protein: ASSTRNTIY

J gene: TRBJ2-7
V gene: TRBV7-8
CDR3 protein: ASSFTGDEQY

J gene: TRBJ2-7
V gene: TRBV7-8
CDR3 protein: ASSLASGEAYEQY

J gene: TRBJ2-7
V gene: TRBV5-4
CDR3 protein: ASSRKSGVYIEQY

J gene: TRBJ2-4
V gene: TRBV11-2
CDR3 protein: ASSLAWGWGQGANIQY

J gene: TRBJ2-3
V gene: TRBV30
CDR3 protein: AWIRDYPDTQY

J gene: TRBJ2-7
V gene: TRBV6-6
CDR3 protein: ASSYSNRGHYEQY

J gene: TRBJ2-7
V gene: TRBV6-5
CDR3 protein: ASSVSVAGPMEQY

J gene: TRBJ1-1
V gene: TRBV10-3
CDR3 protein: AINSLNTEAF

J gene: TRBJ1-4
V gene: TRBV30
CDR3 protein: AWSGGQGVEKLF

J gene: TRBJ2-1
V gene: TRBV7-3
CDR3 protein: ASSLTLGAGGYNEQF

J gene: TRBJ2-7
V gene: TRBV5-4
CDR3 protein: ASSSYRTGTSHYEQY

J gene: TRBJ2-7
V gene: TRBV6-1
CDR3 protein: ASSLGQGNEQY

J gene: TRBJ2-1
V gene: TRBV15
CDR3 protein: ATSRAGTDNEQF

J gene: TRBJ1-2
V gene: TRBV10-2
CDR3 protein: ASGEGNLDGYT

J gene: TRBJ2-3
V gene: TRBV6-1
CDR3 protein: ASSDGGSLPQY

J gene: TRBJ2-7
V gene: TRBV7-2
CDR3 protein: ASSFKSLEQY

J gene: TRBJ1-5
V gene: TRBV19
CDR3 protein: ASIPGGAGEDQPQH

J gene: TRBJ1-5
V gene: TRBV2
CDR3 protein: ASSKGGDQPQH

J gene: TRBJ2-1
V gene: TRBV30
CDR3 protein: AWSGTSGSEYEQF

J gene: TRBJ2-7
V gene: TRBV6-1
CDR3 protein: ASRSRRGTYEQY

J gene: TRBJ2-7
V gene: TRBV4-1
CDR3 protein: ASSQDPGQGSYEQY

J gene: TRBJ1-2
V gene: TRBV7-2
CDR3 protein: ASSDRGLYGYT

J gene: TRBJ2-7
V gene: TRBV11-3
CDR3 protein: ASSTGLAGERYEQY

J gene: TRBJ2-3
V gene: TRBV6-1
CDR3 protein: ASSESTDTQY

J gene: TRBJ1-1
V gene: TRBV5-4
CDR3 protein: ASSPSQGAGTEAF

J gene: TRBJ2-1
V gene: TRBV7-9
CDR3 protein: ASSATSAYNEQF

J gene: TRBJ1-4
V gene: TRBV27
CDR3 protein: ASSPQGATNEKLF

J gene: TRBJ2-2
V gene: TRBV7-3
CDR3 protein: ASSPRTGYGELF

J gene: TRBJ2-7
V gene: TRBV6-5
CDR3 protein: ASLPGSGGKQY

J gene: TRBJ1-2
V gene: TRBV27
CDR3 protein: ASSPSTGAGGYT

J gene: TRBJ1-3
V gene: TRBV25-1
CDR3 protein: ASRSSGNTIY

J gene: TRBJ2-1
V gene: TRBV7-9
CDR3 protein: ASMWRGNTNEQF

J gene: TRBJ2-3
V gene: TRBV13
CDR3 protein: ASSFSAGGRGWTQY

J gene: TRBJ2-5
V gene: TRBV5-6
CDR3 protein: ASSPGTPQETQY

J gene: TRBJ1-2
V gene: TRBV11-2
CDR3 protein: ASSLSTGPRT

J gene: TRBJ1-1
V gene: TRBV5-1
CDR3 protein: ASSLPDRAERAF

J gene: TRBJ2-3
V gene: TRBV10-3
CDR3 protein: AISDAASTDTQY

J gene: TRBJ2-1
V gene: TRBV7-9
CDR3 protein: ASSATLRAGVKNEQF

J gene: TRBJ2-7
V gene: TRBV5-1
CDR3 protein: ASSILGRGSYEQY

J gene: TRBJ2-5
V gene: TRBV6-5
CDR3 protein: ASTPQGGVQETQY

J gene: TRBJ2-2
V gene: TRBV6-5
CDR3 protein: ASKTGNTGELF